The clone carrying this TCR beta chain appeared a few times. With 3 bases removed from V and 2 bases from J, the gap between germline ends came to 9 bases. The CDR3 length is 14 residues. The entry originates in a study of human T cells and chemical hapten exposure. Study details: Across the whole study, which lasted 20 to 30 weeks, patients were given diphenylcyclopropenone on the scalp once a week.

TCRdb passed the RACE reads through MiXCR, listing each CDR3 protein once. The data contain about 190,000 distinct CDR3 sequences, 24% of them singletons. Time point denoted: patch test 3, about 24 weeks after DPC sensitization. Regarding treatment: therapeutic diphenylcyclopropenone sensitization with weekly scalp DPC. The J gene is TRBJ2-3, the V gene TRBV12-3 or TRBV12-4; D not certain. Sequencing was performed on whole blood, taken in connection with sensitization to the hapten diphenylcyclopropenone (DPC). This TCR was sampled from a middle-aged woman with alopecia areata. Some clones in this sample may be carry-over from other donors' samples. The CDR3 DNA follows: TGTGCCAGCAGTTTCGAGCCGAACACAGATACGCAGTATTTT. It yields the protein CASSFEPNTDTQYF.